These T cell receptor beta chains were read from a single sample in a study of blood T cell repertoires in COVID-19. The data were produced by immunoSEQ multiplex PCR, yet TCRdb's version contains in-frame clones alone and is incomplete. The sample holds 150,000 to 160,000 clones, around 78% seen once. Sequencing was done on a sample of peripheral blood. Receptors originate from a man older than 75 with acute or convalescent COVID-19. The conserved cysteine and the conserved F or W are not part of the CDR3 here.

j_call v_call cdr3_aa
TRBJ1-2 TRBV6-5 ASSTTGGLSYGYT
TRBJ1-1 TRBV27 ASSPSGVRNTEAF
TRBJ1-4 TRBV5-1 ASRSYGGATNEKLF
TRBJ1-6 TRBV6-6 ASSYRPGTGDSPLH
TRBJ2-2 TRBV11-1 ASSQEGTGVTGELF
TRBJ2-1 TRBV5-4 ASSLGWGGNEQF
TRBJ2-2 TRBV11-2 ASSLRLAGANTGELF
TRBJ2-7 TRBV2 ASSEVQGYEQY
TRBJ2-7 TRBV7-2 ASSYSGTGSYEQY
TRBJ2-1 TRBV10-3 AISGPANEQF
TRBJ1-2 TRBV7-9 ASSLGLEGYT
TRBJ1-4 TRBV5-1 ASSLRRQGSTNEKLF
TRBJ2-2 TRBV6-5 ASSRVGTNTGELF
TRBJ2-5 TRBV11-2 ASSFRLAGVQETQY
TRBJ2-5 TRBV5-1 ASRAGTGRETQY
TRBJ1-2 TRBV15 ATSRDETRVGAI
TRBJ2-3 TRBV6-4 ASSDGGGQSDTQY
TRBJ2-3 TRBV6-4 ASSDVGGWSTDTQY
TRBJ2-3 TRBV18 ASSRKSRTGECTDTQY
TRBJ1-3 TRBV30 AWSSATISGNTIY
TRBJ1-5 TRBV7-2 ASSPTGPHQPQH
TRBJ1-2 TRBV13 ASSLGRQGANYGYT
TRBJ1-2 TRBV29-1 SVQGQLDRYT
TRBJ2-7 TRBV5-5 ASSSGTFSYEQY
TRBJ2-3 TRBV5-8 ASSLRLSSVADTQY
TRBJ1-2 TRBV5-6 ASSLAAGGGT
TRBJ1-2 TRBV19 ASSSAGQGIGGYT
TRBJ1-1 TRBV7-8 ASSVTGGGYTEAF
TRBJ2-1 TRBV27 ASSLLGGGTYNEQF